The T cell receptor beta chain described here comes from a study of T-cell memory formation after mild COVID-19. Study background: The two donors had largely donor-specific TCR clusters.

This clonotype showed up just a few times. Its antigen is not known. Whole-study results and caveats: Clones contracting across day 15 to 85 had a balanced CD4/CD8 profile; later expanding clones leaned CD4+.

5'RACE primed from the constant segment yielded TCR alpha and TCR beta cDNA libraries bearing sample barcodes and UMIs. Each CDR3 protein is one row after TCRdb ran MiXCR on the 5' RACE reads. The sample has a few hundred thousand distinct CDR3 sequences, 25% to 30% seen once. Germline V lookup: CDR1 MGHRA, CDR2 YSYEKL. The CDR3 is 16 residues long. Trimming at V came to 1 base and at J to 2 bases, leaving 6 bases not matched to a gene. The V and J genes are TRBV4-1 and TRBJ2-3; 7 bases are shared with TRBD1. This TCR came from an adult woman who had mild COVID-19 (a few samples of this study predate the infection). Cell type and time point are not known. Sequenced: PBMCs or a T cell subset sorted from them (not recorded which). Here the CDR3 reads CASSQGRRGLTDTQYF. Here the CDR3 DNA reads TGCGCCAGCAGCCAAGGTCGAAGGGGGCTCACAGATACGCAGTATTTT.